This entry concerns a single T cell receptor beta chain. Sequencing was performed with immunoSEQ multiplex PCR; in TCRdb, only in-frame clones are kept and a portion is missing. Here the sample spans 250,000 to 300,000 clones, 89% being singletons. This sample is part of a study of blood T cell repertoires in COVID-19. V lost 7 bases, J lost 7 bases, and 9 bases stayed unmatched. The length of the CDR3 is 14 residues. CDR1 MDHEN and CDR2 SYDVKM come from the germline V gene. The receptor was isolated from a woman aged 60-75 years who had recovered from COVID-19. The V call is TRBV28, the J call TRBJ1-2; 10 bases are shared with TRBD1. What was sequenced was PBMCs or T cells enriched from blood (not recorded which). The CDR3 DNA follows: TGTGCCAGCACCGTACCGGGACAGGGGAGTGGCTACACCTTC. This sequence encodes CASTVPGQGSGYTF.